This TCR beta chain was retrieved from a study of T-cell reconstitution after alpha-beta-depleted transplantation in children. A TCRbeta library incorporating unique molecular identifiers was prepared. TCRdb reprocessed the PCR reads with MiXCR, giving one entry per CDR3 protein. This table has roughly 790,000 distinct CDR3 sequences, 16% appearing once. Germline V lookup: CDR1 DFQATT, CDR2 SNEGSKA (reference sequence). The CDR3 extends over 14 amino acids. V was trimmed by 3 bases and J by 0 bases, leaving 12 bases between them. This TCR derives from a male patient younger than 18 who had a stem cell transplant for acute lymphoblastic leukemia, so the T cells may come from the graft donor. The material was PBMCs, mostly from graft donor cells, obtained 360 days after TCRalphabeta/CD19-depleted stem cell transplant. The gene calls are TRBV20-1 and TRBJ2-7; D is tentatively TRBD1 or TRBD2 (5 bases each). CDR3 protein: CSASGGYLSYEQYF. The CDR3 DNA reads TGCAGTGCTAGTGGGGGTTACCTCTCCTACGAGCAGTACTTC.